The present T cell receptor beta chain was sequenced within a study of blood T cells in healthy people across ages. The CDR3 has 14 amino acids. The germline V gene has CDR1 MDHEN and CDR2 SYDVKM. A second PCR of roughly 7 to 11 cycles used a sample-barcoded 5' primer and a J-beta primer mix. TCRdb processed the 5' RACE reads anew with MiXCR; each CDR3 protein has one entry. The profile shows roughly 1.6 million distinct CDR3 sequences, about 32% of them singletons. Worth noting for this clonotype: Since a much larger clone is just one base distant, this may be a read error.

V usage is TRBV28 and J usage is TRBJ2-5; the D is unclear. The sequencing sample was made of blood. The TCR comes from a woman younger than 45 in good health. Here the CDR3 reads CASSFPYSQETRYF. The CDR3 region has the DNA TGTGCCAGCAGTTTCCCGTATAGCCAAGAGACCCGGTACTTC.